This is a list of T cell receptor beta chains from one sample in a study of STAT5B mutations in CD4+ large granular lymphocyte leukemia. TCRdb keeps only in-frame clones here, not all; method: immunoSEQ multiplex PCR. This sample has about 30,000 clones; 75% to 85% occur once, and the top ten carry around 2.1%. The sequencing input was CD4+ T cells from blood buffy coats. Receptors were obtained from a human donor in good health. CDR3s include the opening cysteine and the closing phenylalanine or tryptophan. Fields, in order: CDR3 protein, CDR3 DNA, D gene, V gene, CDR3 length, J gene, clone size. D genes are given only for firm matches. Part of the rows lack a size; the others show once, few, many or a class for expanded clones.

CASSLYGGGAEDTQYF TGTGCCAGCAGCTTGTACGGCGGGGGGGCCGAGGATACGCAGTATTTT TRBD2 TRBV5-6 16 TRBJ2-3 NA
CACRPQGANYGYTF TGTGCCTGCCGCCCACAGGGGGCTAACTATGGCTACACCTTC TRBD1 TRBV30 14 TRBJ1-2 NA
CASSPAIGGNTIYF TGCGCCAGCAGCCCCGCGATCGGAGGAAACACCATATATTTT NA TRBV4-3 14 TRBJ1-3 NA
CASRHGGQRGAWSPLHF TGTGCCAGCAGACATGGCGGACAGCGGGGAGCATGGTCACCCCTCCACTTT NA TRBV5-4 17 TRBJ1-6 NA
CASSQGPAGMNTEAFF TGCGCCAGCAGCCAAGGTCCCGCAGGGATGAACACTGAAGCTTTCTTT NA TRBV4-1 16 TRBJ1-1 NA
CAWSVRGDTEAFF TGTGCCTGGAGTGTACGGGGAGACACTGAAGCTTTCTTT NA TRBV30 13 TRBJ1-1 NA
CASSYFTGGAPEKLFF TGTGCCAGCAGTTACTTCACAGGGGGCGCCCCTGAAAAACTGTTTTTT TRBD1 TRBV6-5 16 TRBJ1-4 NA
CASSLSRSGQQETQYF TGTGCCAGCAGTTTATCCCGGTCGGGACAGCAAGAGACCCAGTACTTC TRBD1 TRBV27 16 TRBJ2-5 once
CASRNVGGYTF TGTGCCAGCAGAAACGTGGGTGGCTACACCTTC NA TRBV25-1 11 TRBJ1-2 NA
CASKASGGYSTDTQYF TGCGCCAGCAAGGCTAGCGGGGGGTATAGCACAGATACGCAGTATTTT TRBD2 TRBV5-1 16 TRBJ2-3 NA
CASSLRALDTEAFF TGTGCCAGCAGCCTGCGGGCCCTCGACACTGAAGCTTTCTTT NA TRBV7-9 14 TRBJ1-1 few
CASSPNEKLFF TGTGCCAGCAGCCCCAATGAAAAACTGTTTTTT NA TRBV7-9 11 TRBJ1-4 once
CASRDRDGYTF TGCGCCAGCCGGGACAGGGATGGCTACACCTTC TRBD1 TRBV4-3 11 TRBJ1-2 NA
CASSPQGLAGGWEQYF TGTGCCAGCAGCCCCCAGGGACTAGCGGGGGGGTGGGAGCAGTACTTC TRBD2 TRBV7-2 16 TRBJ2-7 NA
CASSEAGGPGQYF TGTGCCAGCAGTGAAGCGGGAGGGCCGGGGCAGTACTTC TRBD2 TRBV6-1 13 TRBJ2-7 NA
CASSPQGTTNEKLFF TGTGCCAGCAGCCCACAGGGGACCACTAATGAAAAACTGTTTTTT TRBD1 TRBV7-6 15 TRBJ1-4 NA